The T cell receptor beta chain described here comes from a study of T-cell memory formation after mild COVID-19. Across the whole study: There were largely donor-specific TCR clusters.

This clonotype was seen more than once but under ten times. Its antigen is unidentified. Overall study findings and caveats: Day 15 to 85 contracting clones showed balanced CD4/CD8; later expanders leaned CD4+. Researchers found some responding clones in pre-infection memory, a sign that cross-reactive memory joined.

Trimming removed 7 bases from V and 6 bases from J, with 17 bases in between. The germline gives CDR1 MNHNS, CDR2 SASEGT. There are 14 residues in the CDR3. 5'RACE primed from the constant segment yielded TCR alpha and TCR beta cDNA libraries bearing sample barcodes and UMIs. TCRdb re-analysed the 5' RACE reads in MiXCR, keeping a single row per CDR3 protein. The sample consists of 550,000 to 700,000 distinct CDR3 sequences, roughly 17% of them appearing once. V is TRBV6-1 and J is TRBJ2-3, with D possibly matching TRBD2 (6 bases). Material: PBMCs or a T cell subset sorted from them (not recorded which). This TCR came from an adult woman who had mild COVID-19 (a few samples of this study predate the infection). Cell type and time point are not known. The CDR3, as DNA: TGTGCCAGCAAGGTTCAAGCGGGCTCGGATACGCAGTATTTT. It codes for CASKVQAGSDTQYF.